This T cell receptor beta chain originates from a study of siplizumab effects on memory and regulatory T cells (dated by TCRdb to between 2019 and 2020). For the study in its entirety: The study examined how the anti-CD2 antibody siplizumab affects alloreactive T-cell subsets in allogeneic mixed lymphocyte reactions built from human PBMCs. Study-wide conclusions, independent of this receptor: Because sequences below about 10^-5 frequency were poorly captured, only a minor fraction of alloreactive clones could be mapped to unstimulated subsets. Among mappable alloreactive CD4+ clones, an average Treg-derived fraction of less than 70% was observed with siplizumab, compared with around 28% in control reactions. Unstimulated naive T cells appeared to be more diverse than memory T cells, and naive cells seemed to make a substantial contribution to the alloresponse. Whether proliferating Tregs from siplizumab cultures actually had suppressive function was not functionally confirmed. Siplizumab significantly reduced the cumulative frequency of alloreactive sequences traceable to unstimulated CD4+ memory T cells. A naive or memory phenotype could not be assigned to roughly 80-95% of proliferating CD4+ or CD8+ clones.

The table lists this clone with a count of one. Its antigen has not been determined. Base qualities are not recorded, but no much larger clone differs from it by a single base. Library method: the immunoSEQ multiplex PCR assay. The deep sequencing platform assayed about 91,000 TCR templates per sample. Genomic DNA extracted from sorted T cells was the material used for TCRbeta CDR3 sequencing. The published analysis was carried out like this. Clonal analysis of TCRbeta CDR3 data was done in the R programming language. Alloreactive CD4+ and CD8+ clones were defined by comparing unstimulated samples with post-reaction CFSE-low samples. Regulatory or non-regulatory origin was assigned to alloreactive CD4+ clones by matching of sequences to sorted unstimulated Treg and non-Treg repertoires. The source is immuneACCESS, and TCRdb retained only in-frame sequences with V and J called. Part of the clones is not carried over; for the studies checked, unresolved V genes explain less than half of this, and the remainder is unexplained. That table is the source of V, J and clone size, and D and trimming were worked out from the DNA. The sample has approximately 56,000 clones on record, around 97% of them singletons. Jointly, the top ten make up about 1% of the sample.

Unstimulated CD4+ memory cells were also sequenced in three donor pairs, together with CD4+ naive, CD8+ TEMRA, CD8+ naive and CD8+ effector memory subsets. Sorted unstimulated T cells and proliferating T cells recovered from mixed lymphocyte reactions were subjected to TCRbeta CDR3 sequencing. Fresh whole blood from more than 9 HLA-typed healthy donors served as the source for isolating PBMCs. The germline V gene yields SGHTA for CDR1 and FQGTGA for CDR2. The CDR3, from cysteine to phenylalanine, totals 16 residues. CDR3 DNA is the only sequence kept; it has 48 bases, read in frame from the first base. Germline trimming: 5 bases from V, 2 bases from J; junction bases outside gene matches: 8.

The chain links TRBV7-3 with TRBJ2-3; 9 central nucleotides agree with TRBD1. The sequence was obtained from a human donor in good health. Sequencing was done on a sample of naive CD8+ T cells sorted from blood. This specimen's cell subset or site label, interpreted: unstimulated naive T cells. The CDR3 region has the sequence CASSPEGQGPTDTQYF. The nucleotide sequence reads TGTGCCAGCAGCCCGGAGGGACAGGGACCCACAGATACGCAGTATTTT.